This TCR beta chain stems from a study of blood T cell repertoires in COVID-19. Looking at the study overall: PBMCs, B-cell-depleted T cells, or T cells provided the cDNA or gDNA that made up the material.

The protocol was immunoSEQ multiplex PCR, while the TCRdb copy is restricted to in-frame clones and leaves out a portion. The profile shows just over 60,000 clones, roughly 80% of them singletons. In germline, CDR1 is SGDLS, CDR2 YYNGEE. This CDR3 has 13 amino acids. V gave up 0 bases and J gave up 2 bases, with 5 bases separating them. This chain connects TRBV9 to TRBJ1-2; D not certain. Sequenced input: peripheral blood. The clonotype was recovered from a man aged 55-75 years with acute or convalescent COVID-19. In DNA, the CDR3 is TGTGCCAGCAGCGTAGATTCAAACTATGGCTACACCTTC. Its protein is CASSVDSNYGYTF.